Following are 21 T cell receptor beta chains from one sample sequenced in a study of blood T cell repertoires in COVID-19. Measured with immunoSEQ multiplex PCR; TCRdb has only the in-frame clones, and not every one. The repertoire holds 150,000 to 160,000 clones, with roughly 78% as singletons. Sequenced material: peripheral blood. These receptors originate from a man aged 80 or over with acute or convalescent COVID-19.

This clone was seen a few times. For the CDR3, the DNA is TGTGCCAGCAATACAGGGTCCATCTATGGCTACACCTTC. It specifies CASNTGSIYGYTF. The gene calls are TRBV6-1 and TRBJ1-2; the D gene is possibly TRBD1 (6 bases). Germline CDR1 reads MNHNS; CDR2 reads SASEGT. The CDR3 extends over 13 amino acids. The V end was cut by 7 bases, the J end by 4 bases, with 13 bases between.

The genes are TRBV6-5 and TRBJ2-3; TRBD2 is a possible D gene (7 bases). Trimming removed 7 bases at V and 2 bases at J, with 16 bases between. Germline V gene lookup returns CDR1 MNHEY and CDR2 SVGAGI. The CDR3 is 15 residues long. The DNA of the CDR3 is TGTGCCAGCACTGTGTACGGGGGGCTCACAGATACGCAGTATTTT. This gives the protein CASTVYGGLTDTQYF.

The CDR3 reads CASSRGQPQHF. Here the CDR3 DNA reads TGTGCCAGCAGTCGGGGTCAGCCCCAGCATTTT. J is TRBJ1-5 and V is TRBV12-3 or TRBV12-4; D is unresolved. V lost 5 bases and J lost 6, with 5 bases in between. This CDR3 is built from 11 residues.

The chain couples TRBV2 to TRBJ2-3, with a weak D call TRBD1 (6 bases). This CDR3 contains 13 residues. V lost 6 bases and J 3 bases, leaving 10 bases between the germline ends. The V gene's germline CDR1 is SNHLY and CDR2 FYNNEI. CDR3 nucleotide sequence: TGTGCCAGCAGGAAACAGGGAACAGATACGCAGTATTTT. Translating gives CASRKQGTDTQYF.

CDR3 sequence reads: CASAAQGQGVFSYNEQFF. DNA for the CDR3: TGTGCCAGCGCCGCCCAGGGACAGGGGGTTTTCTCCTACAATGAGCAGTTCTTC. The gene calls are TRBV27 and TRBJ2-1, with 11 bases lining up with TRBD1. The germline V gene encodes CDR1 MNHEY and CDR2 SMNVEV (reference sequence). J was trimmed by 0 bases and V by 8 bases; bases with no gene match: 12. The CDR3 is made up of 18 amino acids.

V is TRBV7-9 and J is TRBJ1-2; D not resolved. Germline loops: CDR1 SEHNR, CDR2 FQNEAQ (reference sequence). The CDR3 has 16 residues. V was clipped by 5 bases and J by 8 bases, with 24 bases between them. In DNA, the CDR3 is TGTGCCAGCAGCCCGAGGGCCGGAGGGAGGACGGTCGGCTACACCTTC. Encoded protein: CASSPRAGGRTVGYTF.

The gene calls are TRBV19 and TRBJ2-3, with 7 bases identical to TRBD2. Germline V lookup: CDR1 LNHDA, CDR2 SQIVND (reference sequence). V was pared by 6 bases and J by 2 bases, with 5 bases of the junction left unmatched. CDR3 length equals 14 residues. CDR3 bases: TGTGCCAGTAGACTCAGCGGGACCACAGATACGCAGTATTTT. Its protein is CASRLSGTTDTQYF. The whole variable domain, filled in from reference TRBV19 and TRBJ2-3, reads DGGITQSPKYLFRKEGQNVTLSCEQNLNHDAMYWYRQDPGQGLRLIYYSQIVNDFQKGDIAEGYSVSREKKESFPLTVTSAQKNPTAFYLCASRLSGTTDTQYFGPGTRLTVL.

The gene calls are TRBV6-5 and TRBJ1-5, with 10 bases matching TRBD1. Per the germline V gene, CDR1 is MNHEY and CDR2 is SVGAGI. The V segment lost 5 bases and the J segment 5 bases; nucleotides outside the gene matches: 3. This CDR3 is 14 amino acids long. The CDR3, as DNA: TGTGCCAGCAGTCGGACAGGGGGTTATCAGCCCCAGCATTTT. This translates into CASSRTGGYQPQHF.

CDR3 residues: CASRPHTNYGYTF. CDR3 coding DNA: TGTGCCAGCAGGCCCCACACTAACTATGGCTACACCTTC. The rearrangement uses TRBV27 and TRBJ1-2; D not resolved. Germline CDR1 MNHEY, CDR2 SMNVEV (reference sequence). Trimming stripped 6 bases from V and 0 bases from J, with 8 bases between. This CDR3 spans 13 amino acids.

This clone was seen only once. V and J are TRBV7-8 and TRBJ2-2; 8 positions match TRBD1. Germline CDR1 SGHVS, CDR2 FQNEAQ. The length of the CDR3 is 16 residues. V lost 1 base and J lost 1; bases outside the gene matches: 2. The DNA for the CDR3 is TGTGCCAGCAGCTTAGTCACAGGGGGGAACACCGGGGAGCTGTTTTTT. It codes for CASSLVTGGNTGELFF.

The chain employs TRBV30 and TRBJ1-1; D remains unclear. CDR1 is GTSNPN and CDR2 is SVGIG in the germline V gene (reference sequence). This CDR3 contains 13 residues. V lost 3 bases and J lost 1, with 9 bases in between. CDR3 in DNA: TGTGCCTGGAGGGCAGACACGAACACTGAAGCTTTCTTT. Amino acids: CAWRADTNTEAFF.

The chain recombines TRBV25-1 with TRBJ2-5; TRBD2 might be the D (5 bases). Trimming took off 2 bases at V and 1 base at J, with 11 bases between the two ends. The CDR3 sequence is 15 residues long. The V gene's germline CDR1 is MGHDK and CDR2 SYGVNS. Here the CDR3 reads CASSEGGISQETQYF. CDR3 nucleotide sequence: TGTGCCAGCAGTGAAGGAGGTATCAGCCAAGAGACCCAGTACTTC.

This clone showed up just once. V is TRBV18 and J is TRBJ1-1; TRBD1 matches 8 bases. The V gene's germline CDR1 is KGHSH and CDR2 LQKENI. With 4 bases clipped from V and 0 bases from J, the junction kept 4 bases outside the gene matches. This CDR3 has 15 residues. CDR3 bases: TGTGCCAGCTCACAACAGGGGGGGGTGAACACTGAAGCTTTCTTT. The encoded protein is CASSQQGGVNTEAFF.

J is TRBJ2-1 and V is TRBV5-1, with 8 nucleotides matching TRBD1. The germline V gene has CDR1 SGHRS and CDR2 YFSETQ. The CDR3 length is 16 residues. V shed 4 bases, J shed 0 bases, and the junction held 6 bases outside the gene matches. The CDR3 here is CASSSWTGSSYNEQFF. CDR3 DNA sequence: TGCGCCAGCAGCAGCTGGACAGGGAGCTCCTACAATGAGCAGTTCTTC.

V is TRBV21-1 and J is TRBJ1-3; the tabulated D call, TRBD1, remains unverified against the DNA. TRBV21-1 represents a pseudogene. This CDR3 is 15 amino acids long. CDR3 nucleotide sequence: TGTGCCAGCAGCAAAAGGGGGCCTCGGGGAAACACCATATATTTT. This translates into CASSKRGPRGNTIYF.

This clone was observed a few times. Here the CDR3 DNA reads TGTGCCAGCAGACAAGACAGTCAGGGCAGCGAGCAGTACTTC. Translated, it gives CASRQDSQGSEQYF. The chain has TRBV2 and TRBJ2-7; D possibly corresponds to TRBD1 (5 bases). Germline CDR1 reads SNHLY; CDR2 reads FYNNEI. V was pared by 6 bases and J by 6 bases, with 18 bases between. This CDR3 is 14 amino acids long.

The count of this clone is one. The chain carries TRBV28 and TRBJ2-6, with a tentative D call TRBD1 (5 bases). Germline CDR1 and CDR2: MDHEN and SYDVKM. The germline V and J ends were trimmed by 5 bases and 4 bases, with 12 bases remaining between them. CDR3 length: 15 amino acids. CDR3 region: CASSSTGSGANVLTF. CDR3 nucleotides: TGTGCCAGCAGTAGCACAGGATCCGGGGCCAACGTCCTGACTTTC. Variable domain in full (rest from reference TRBV28 and TRBJ2-6): DVKVTQSSRYLVKRTGEKVFLECVQDMDHENMFWYRQDPGLGLRLIYFSYDVKMKEKGDIPEGYSVSREKKERFSLILESASTNQTSMYLCASSSTGSGANVLTFGAGSRLTVL.

This clone was seen only a few times. V is TRBV18 and J is TRBJ2-3, with D possibly being TRBD1 (6 bases). The CDR3 is made up of 15 amino acids. Germline V gene sequence: CDR1 KGHSH, CDR2 LQKENI. Trimming shortened V by 4 bases and J by 0 bases, and 11 bases separated the two germline ends. Here the CDR3 DNA reads TGTGCCAGCTCACTACAGGGATCCAGCACAGATACGCAGTATTTT. It codes for CASSLQGSSTDTQYF.

DNA for the CDR3: TGTGCCAGCAGCGTAAACAGGGACAACTATGGCTACACCTTC. This gives the protein CASSVNRDNYGYTF. The rearrangement links TRBV9 to TRBJ1-2; weak D call: TRBD1 (6 bases). Per the germline V gene, CDR1 is SGDLS and CDR2 is YYNGEE. V lost 1 base and J 2 bases, leaving 9 bases between the germline ends. This CDR3 has 14 residues.

V gene TRBV2 combines with J gene TRBJ1-4; D may be TRBD1 (6 bases). The CDR3 runs to 15 residues. Per germline, CDR1 SNHLY and CDR2 FYNNEI. With 4 bases removed from V and 3 bases from J, the gap between germline ends came to 12 bases. This CDR3 is CASSGTGRANEKLFF. CDR3 nucleotides: TGTGCCAGCAGTGGTACAGGGCGAGCTAATGAAAAACTGTTTTTT.

The CDR3 loop reads CASSQFTGQGAYEQYV. The CDR3 nucleotides are TGTGCCAGCAGCCAATTTACGGGACAGGGGGCCTACGAGCAGTACGTC. The rearrangement links TRBV4-2 to TRBJ2-7; TRBD1 aligns across 11 bases. The germline V gene encodes CDR1 LGHNA and CDR2 YNFKEQ. CDR3 length: 16 amino acids. Trimming removed 2 bases from V and 2 bases from J; junction bases left unmatched: 5.